This T cell receptor (beta chain) emerged from a study of Graves' ophthalmopathy and Graves' hyperthyroidism. The CDR3 is made up of 15 amino acids. Germline assignment: CDR1 LGHDT and CDR2 YNNKEL (reference sequence). V was pared by 4 bases and J by 2 bases, with 4 bases of the junction left unmatched. Transcripts of RNA were the source for amplifying TCR beta CDR3 regions. Second-round multiplex PCR followed a first-round RT-PCR using HTBI primers. TCRdb called the multiplex PCR reads again in MiXCR, with one record for every CDR3 protein. Of a few hundred thousand distinct CDR3 sequences in the sample, 15% to 19% are singletons; the top ten hold approximately 7%.

This receptor was identified in a woman younger than 30 with stable Graves' hyperthyroidism. The sequenced sample was peripheral blood. The V and J genes are TRBV3-1 and TRBJ2-3; 9 nucleotides align to TRBD2. CDR3 sequence reads: CASSPAGGPTDTQYF. CDR3 bases: TGTGCCAGCAGCCCTGCGGGGGGGCCCACAGATACGCAGTATTTT.